This TCR beta chain was captured in a study of T cell responses to AZD1222 COVID-19 vaccine. Study findings and constraints: The CD4 TCRs associated with vaccination extended across spike and predominated at 160-218 and 743-854. Per reports, nearly half of all spike-specific TCRs target regions that are unmutated in variants. Baseline seropositives among AZD1222 recipients totaled only 5 to 7.

TCRdb's table, derived via immunoSEQ multiplex PCR, lists solely in-frame clones and lacks some. The sample includes approximately 140,000 clones, 90% to 95% of them seen just once. As regards this clone: Antigen specificity is unknown.

This TCR derives from an adult in good health. The starting material was peripheral blood, obtained on day 0 of AZD1222 vaccination.

The CDR3 sequence: CASSLEGGNYGYTF. CDR3 coding DNA: TGTGCCAGCAGCTTGGAGGGGGGCAACTATGGCTACACCTTC. This chain joins TRBV5-4 and TRBJ1-2, with D possibly matching TRBD1 (6 bases). CDR1 SGHNT and CDR2 YYREEE come from the germline V gene (reference sequence). V lost 0 bases, J lost 2 bases, and 8 bases lay in between. The CDR3 is made up of 14 amino acids.